This T cell receptor (beta chain) was found in a study of blood T cell repertoires in COVID-19 (TCRdb year 2020). Notes on the research overall: Samples from collaborators originated in the United States, Italy and Spain and spanned both the acute and convalescent phases of COVID-19. The repertoires were made available in a free public database intended to serve as a resource for research on the immune response to SARS-CoV-2. The samples were drawn from the first 160 participants of the ongoing ImmuneRACE study and from some 1,300 subjects provided by 6 global collaborators. Subjects who had been exposed to COVID-19, were actively infected with it, or had recovered from it provided the deeply sampled blood TCRbeta repertoires that made up the dataset. HLA class I and class II types, where available, came from metadata supplied by the sample provider rather than from assay-based typing. The sample metadata nearly always contained a de-identified subject ID, COVID-19 status, age in years and sex. The prospective study material was composed of cDNA or gDNA derived from T cells, B-cell-depleted T cells, or PBMCs. What the work shows at the level of the full study, not this receptor alone: The quantity of clinical and demographic metadata differed by source and by participant and was supplied without curation.

Turning to this clone: No antigen is known for it. No base quality information exists; no much larger clone differs at one position.

TCRbeta CDR3 regions were amplified from genomic DNA by means of the immunoSEQ Assay, a bias-controlled multiplex PCR. Regarding the original processing steps: Within the assay, amplification of reference gene primers was used to estimate how many nucleated cells each sample contained. Sequence reads were collapsed and filtered to measure the absolute abundance of every unique TCRbeta CDR3 rearrangement. For each sample, productive Simpson clonality was calculated as the square root of Simpson's diversity index across productive rearrangements. Sourced from immuneACCESS, this table was stored by TCRdb with only in-frame sequences that have V and J called. A share of the clones is absent; for the studies checked, an unresolved V gene accounts for under half, and the remainder has no known explanation. V and J calls and clone size are as listed in that table; D and trimming were resolved from the DNA. The sample contains about 120,000 clones, around 89% of them found a single time. Of the sample, approximately 1.5% is held by the ten largest clones.

Whole blood was collected in K2EDTA tubes by collaborating institutions according to the institutions' own protocols. For TCRbeta analysis, collaborator samples were shipped as frozen whole blood, as isolated PBMCs, or as DNA extracted from either sample type. This clonotype was obtained from a human donor in a cohort sampled during active COVID-19. The sample consisted of peripheral blood.

The DNA sequence is given as TGCGCCAGCAGCCAACGGACAGGGGAGCCGAAGACCCAGTACTTC. Its protein product is CASSQRTGEPKTQYF. This sequence uses TRBV10-2 and TRBJ2-5; TRBD1 lines up with 9 middle nucleotides. The junction shows trimming of 6 bases on V and 6 bases on J, and the gene matches do not reach 11 bases of it. For CDR1 and CDR2, the germline V gene lists WSHSY and SAAADI. Inclusive of the bounding cysteine and phenylalanine, the CDR3 is 15 residues long. Only the CDR3 region is kept as DNA, spanning 45 bases read in frame from base 1.